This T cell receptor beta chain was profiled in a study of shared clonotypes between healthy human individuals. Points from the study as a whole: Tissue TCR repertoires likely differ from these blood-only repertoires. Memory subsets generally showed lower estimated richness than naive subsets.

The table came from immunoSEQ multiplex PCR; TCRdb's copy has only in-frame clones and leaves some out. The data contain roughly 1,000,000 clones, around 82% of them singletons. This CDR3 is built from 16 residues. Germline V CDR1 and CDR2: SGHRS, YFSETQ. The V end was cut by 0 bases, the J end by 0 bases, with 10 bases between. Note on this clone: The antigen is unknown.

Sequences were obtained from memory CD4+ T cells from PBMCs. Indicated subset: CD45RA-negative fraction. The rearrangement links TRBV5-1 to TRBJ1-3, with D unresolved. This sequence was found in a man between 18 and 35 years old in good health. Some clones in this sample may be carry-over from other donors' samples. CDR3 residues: CASSLETISSGNTIYF. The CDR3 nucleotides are TGCGCCAGCAGCTTGGAGACGATCAGCTCTGGAAACACCATATATTTT.